The 26 T cell receptor beta chains presented below share a single source sample, sequenced in a study of blood T cell repertoires in COVID-19. TCRdb's copy holds only in-frame clones and misses some; the assay was immunoSEQ multiplex PCR. The profile shows some 190,000 clones, about 83% of them singletons. The source material was peripheral blood. These receptor sequences come from a person aged 70 to 85 with COVID-19, enrolled during active disease.

The chain recombines TRBV19 with TRBJ2-3; maybe TRBD1 (7 bases). Per germline, CDR1 LNHDA and CDR2 SQIVND (reference sequence). This CDR3 is built from 18 residues. V was cut by 7 bases and J by 3 bases, with 26 bases left in between. DNA for the CDR3: TGTGCCAGTACCCCGTACAGGGGAAGCCAAGGGGGGACAGATACGCAGTATTTT. Translated, it gives CASTPYRGSQGGTDTQYF.

V is TRBV3-1 (or the pseudogene TRBV3-2) and J is TRBJ1-2, with a weak D call TRBD1 (5 bases). This CDR3 comprises 15 residues. V lost 0 bases and J lost 4, with 12 bases in between. Germline lookup yields CDR1 LGHDT and CDR2 YNNKEL (reference sequence). This CDR3 reads CASSQDWGVVYGYTF. The CDR3 DNA sequence: TGTGCCAGCAGCCAAGATTGGGGGGTTGTCTATGGCTACACCTTC.

In its sample, this clone was seen a few times. The rearrangement joins TRBV19 to TRBJ1-1; the match to TRBD1 covers 7 bases. Germline values: CDR1 LNHDA, CDR2 SQIVND (reference sequence). The CDR3 extends over 17 amino acids. V shed 5 bases and J 1 base; nucleotides not matched to a gene: 13. CDR3 residues: CASSLTGLYGANTEAFF. CDR3 sequence (DNA): TGTGCCAGTAGTCTGACAGGGTTATATGGGGCGAACACTGAAGCTTTCTTT.

The chain joins TRBV6-5 to TRBJ2-5, with 8 bases lining up with TRBD1. CDR1 and CDR2 from the germline V gene are MNHEY and SVGAGI. CDR3 size: 13 residues. V trimming: 4 bases; J trimming: 8 bases; junction bases outside the gene matches: 6. The CDR3 sequence: CASSSQGADTQYF. The CDR3 region has the DNA TGTGCCAGCAGTTCCCAGGGGGCTGATACCCAGTACTTC.

The gene calls are TRBV5-1 and TRBJ1-1, with D perhaps matching TRBD1 (5 bases). The V gene lost 2 bases and the J gene lost 6 bases, with 20 bases spanning the gap. The CDR3 extends over 16 amino acids. Germline-derived CDR1 and CDR2 are SGHRS and YFSETQ. In DNA form, the CDR3 reads TGCGCCAGCAGCTTCCAGGGAACCAACGGTATCGCTGAAGCTTTCTTT. Protein: CASSFQGTNGIAEAFF.

The rearrangement links TRBV19 to TRBJ1-1; D is unresolved. Trimming stripped 7 bases from V and 5 bases from J, with 17 bases between. The CDR3 contains 14 residues. Germline CDR1 is LNHDA and CDR2 is SQIVND (reference sequence). The CDR3 bases are TGTGCCAGTAAGTCTGGAGGGCGTGGGACTGAAGCTTTCTTT. It specifies CASKSGGRGTEAFF.

The chain is built from TRBV5-1 and TRBJ1-4; a weak D match, TRBD1 (5 bases). Germline-derived CDR1 and CDR2 are SGHRS and YFSETQ. V was clipped by 5 bases and J by 4 bases, with 12 bases between them. This CDR3 comprises 14 residues. CDR3 sequence: CASSSGLGNEKLFF. CDR3 sequence (DNA): TGCGCCAGCAGTTCGGGACTCGGTAATGAAAAACTGTTTTTT.

This clone was observed once. The chain joins TRBV7-2 to TRBJ2-3; TRBD2 agrees at 7 bases. Per the germline V gene, CDR1 is SGHTA and CDR2 is FQGNSA. The CDR3 has 15 amino acids. The J segment lost 4 bases and the V segment lost 3 bases, leaving 7 bases of the junction unmatched. DNA for the CDR3: TGTGCCAGCAGCTTCAGGGCGGGGGAGGCAGATACGCAGTATTTT. The encoded protein is CASSFRAGEADTQYF.

The chain recombines TRBV5-1 with TRBJ1-3, with 9 bases that match TRBD1. CDR1 and CDR2 (germline): SGHRS, YFSETQ. With 3 bases clipped from V and 0 bases from J, the junction kept 4 bases outside the gene matches. The CDR3 has 16 residues. Here the CDR3 reads CASSYGTGNSGNTIYF. The CDR3 region has the DNA TGCGCCAGCAGCTACGGGACAGGGAACTCTGGAAACACCATATATTTT.

The chain employs TRBV24-1 and TRBJ2-3; 12 positions match TRBD2. The CDR3 totals 19 residues. Germline V gene sequence: CDR1 KGHDR, CDR2 SFDVKD. The trim removed 7 bases at V and 3 bases at J, leaving 16 bases unmatched. The CDR3 bases are TGTGCCACCAGAACCAGACTAGCGGGAGCTAGCGGCGGAACAGATACGCAGTATTTT. Translating it yields CATRTRLAGASGGTDTQYF.

The chain carries TRBV6-5 and TRBJ1-1, with TRBD1 identical over 7 bases. After removal of 1 base from V and 5 bases from J, the junction contained 4 bases not matched to a gene. The length of the CDR3 is 14 residues. The germline gives CDR1 MNHEY, CDR2 SVGAGI. As DNA, the CDR3 is TGTGCCAGCAGTTACTTGACAGGGTTAACTGAAGCTTTCTTT. It encodes CASSYLTGLTEAFF.

The rearrangement links TRBV9 to TRBJ1-5; no reliable D call. V shed 0 bases and J shed 4 bases, with 8 bases lying between them. Germline V gene lookup returns CDR1 SGDLS and CDR2 YYNGEE. This CDR3 is built from 14 residues. The CDR3 sequence is CASSVGDPNQPQHF. DNA for the CDR3: TGTGCCAGCAGCGTAGGAGATCCTAATCAGCCCCAGCATTTT.

A single count supports this clone. The rearrangement links TRBV7-2 to TRBJ1-1; TRBD1 is a possible D gene (6 bases). Germline CDR1 reads SGHTA; CDR2 reads FQGNSA. CDR3 size: 15 residues. V was shortened by 4 bases and J by 0 bases, with 12 bases between the two germline ends. CDR3 DNA sequence: TGTGCCAGCAGCTCCCGACAGGTGTTGAACACTGAAGCTTTCTTT. Translating it yields CASSSRQVLNTEAFF.

The chain links TRBV18 to TRBJ2-2; a possible D gene is TRBD1 (6 bases). The CDR3 runs 15 residues. The germline V gene encodes CDR1 KGHSH and CDR2 LQKENI. Trimming removed 2 bases from V and 4 bases from J, with 11 bases in between. CDR3 residues: CASSPITGLTGELFF. CDR3 sequence (DNA): TGTGCCAGCTCACCAATAACAGGGCTCACCGGGGAGCTGTTTTTT.

J is TRBJ1-1 and V is TRBV3-1 (or the pseudogene TRBV3-2), with D tentatively TRBD1 (5 bases). In germline, CDR1 is LGHDT, CDR2 YNNKEL (reference sequence). Between the trimmed V and J ends, which lost 1 base and 1 base, there was a span of 7 bases. The CDR3 is made up of 14 amino acids. CDR3 coding DNA: TGTGCCAGCAGCCAAGGGCAGGGGAACACTGAAGCTTTCTTT. Its translation is CASSQGQGNTEAFF.

The rearrangement uses TRBV4-1 and TRBJ2-1; TRBD2 might be the D (7 bases). Between the trimmed V and J ends, which lost 2 bases and 0 bases, there was a span of 17 bases. From germline, CDR1 is MGHRA and CDR2 YSYEKL. This CDR3 is 18 amino acids long. The CDR3, as DNA: TGCGCCAGCAGCCAACCGCCGGCGGGGGCCCGCTCCTACAATGAGCAGTTCTTC. Translated, it gives CASSQPPAGARSYNEQFF.

This CDR3 is CASSTLTGPGYTF. CDR3 sequence (DNA): TGTGCCAGCAGCACACTGACAGGGCCTGGCTACACCTTC. The rearrangement uses TRBV5-4 and TRBJ1-2, with 7 nucleotides matching TRBD1. V lost 4 bases, J lost 7 bases, and 7 bases stayed unmatched. CDR3 length: 13 residues. Looked up from germline, CDR1 is SGHNT and CDR2 is YYREEE (reference sequence).

The rearrangement links TRBV27 to TRBJ2-2; TRBD2 agrees at 10 bases. Germline-derived CDR1 and CDR2 are MNHEY and SMNVEV (reference sequence). The trim removed 2 bases at V and 8 bases at J, leaving 5 bases unmatched. The CDR3 spans 15 residues. This CDR3 reads CASSLRPSGSGELFF. The CDR3 DNA reads TGTGCCAGCAGTTTACGTCCTAGCGGGAGTGGGGAGCTGTTTTTT.

The rearrangement uses TRBV3-1 (or the pseudogene TRBV3-2) and TRBJ2-7; TRBD1 is a possible D gene (6 bases). There are 15 residues in the CDR3. V gave up 4 bases and J gave up 1 base, with 14 bases separating them. Germline CDR1 reads LGHDT; CDR2 reads YNNKEL (reference sequence). CDR3 nucleotides: TGTGCCAGCAGCCGGAGCCCACAGGGATCCTACGAGCAGTACTTC. It yields the protein CASSRSPQGSYEQYF.

This CDR3 reads CASSTDRESNQPQHF. As DNA, the CDR3 is TGTGCCAGTAGTACAGACAGGGAAAGCAATCAGCCCCAGCATTTT. The V gene is TRBV19, the J gene TRBJ1-5; 7 bases are a match to TRBD1. There are 15 residues in the CDR3. The germline gives CDR1 LNHDA, CDR2 SQIVND (reference sequence). V gave up 4 bases and J gave up 1 base; unmatched junction bases: 4.

This chain connects TRBV24-1 to TRBJ2-2; 8 positions match TRBD2. The length of the CDR3 is 14 residues. CDR1 and CDR2 from the germline V gene are KGHDR and SFDVKD. V dropped 4 bases and J dropped 6; count of bases not matched to a gene: 3. CDR3 loop: CATSELAVSGELFF. CDR3 DNA sequence: TGTGCCACCAGTGAACTAGCGGTTTCCGGGGAGCTGTTTTTT.

V gene TRBV3-1 (or the pseudogene TRBV3-2) combines with J gene TRBJ1-5, with D perhaps TRBD1 (6 bases). Trimming took off 1 base at V and 5 bases at J, with 12 bases between the two ends. Germline V lookup: CDR1 LGHDT, CDR2 YNNKEL (reference sequence). This CDR3 spans 15 amino acids. CDR3 in DNA: TGTGCCAGCAGCCAAGTTTCAGGGGCGGATCAGCCCCAGCATTTT. As protein: CASSQVSGADQPQHF.

The chain carries TRBV15 and TRBJ1-3, with a tentative D call TRBD1 (6 bases). The germline V and J ends were trimmed by 1 base and 4 bases, with 11 bases remaining between them. CDR3 length equals 15 residues. Germline lookup yields CDR1 LNHNV and CDR2 YYDKDF (reference sequence). CDR3 DNA sequence: TGTGCCACCAGCAGAGGTACAGGGACAGGAAACACCATATATTTT. Amino acid sequence: CATSRGTGTGNTIYF.

This clone was counted only a few times. This sequence joins TRBV11-2 and TRBJ2-1; tentative D call: TRBD2 (5 bases). The ends were cut back, 2 bases at V and 7 bases at J, with 18 bases in the middle. Germline lookup yields CDR1 SGHAT and CDR2 FQNNGV. This CDR3 is built from 16 residues. The CDR3 spells CASSLIQLGVWNEQFF. The CDR3 region has the DNA TGTGCCAGCAGCTTAATTCAATTGGGAGTTTGGAATGAGCAGTTCTTC.

CDR3 DNA: TGTGCCAGTAGTGATAGAGATACGCAGTATTTT. Its protein is CASSDRDTQYF. The rearrangement links TRBV19 to TRBJ2-3; D unclear. Trimming took off 5 bases at V and 5 bases at J, with 5 bases between the two ends. CDR3 length equals 11 residues. The V gene's germline CDR1 is LNHDA and CDR2 SQIVND (reference sequence).

The chain links TRBV28 to TRBJ1-2; no firm D call. The CDR3 loop spans 17 amino acids. Germline V gene sequence: CDR1 MDHEN, CDR2 SYDVKM. Trimming shortened V by 8 bases and J by 4 bases, and 26 bases separated the two germline ends. CDR3 region: CASPHTKTELGGYGYTF. CDR3 DNA: TGTGCCAGCCCACACACCAAAACAGAGTTAGGTGGCTATGGCTACACCTTC.